Each of the 6 T cell receptor beta chains below was sequenced from the same sample in a study of cytomegalovirus exposure and HLA in healthy donors. PCR amplification relied on 60 Vbeta primers (plus 13 Jbeta primers). Assay: immunoSEQ multiplex PCR; the TCRdb copy retains only in-frame clones and omits some. Of about 130,000 clones detected, about 78% appear once; the ten largest clones hold more than 0.95%. Sequences were obtained from PBMCs. All receptors come from a man aged 50 to 60 in good health and CMV-seronegative.

The J gene is TRBJ1-2, the V gene TRBV25-1; D remains unclear. V was pared by 1 base and J by 4 bases, with 10 bases between. The CDR3 is 14 residues long. Germline V gives CDR1 MGHDK, CDR2 SYGVNS. The CDR3 is CASSESVALYGYTF. In DNA form, the CDR3 reads TGTGCCAGCAGTGAATCTGTGGCCCTCTATGGCTACACCTTC.

The chain uses TRBV5-4 and TRBJ1-1, with D possibly being TRBD1 (6 bases). The CDR3 sequence is 14 residues long. V was cut by 4 bases and J by 0 bases, with 10 bases left in between. CDR1 and CDR2 (germline): SGHNT, YYREEE (reference sequence). The CDR3 is CASSGTIMNTEAFF. The DNA for the CDR3 is TGTGCCAGCAGCGGGACAATAATGAACACTGAAGCTTTCTTT.

The rearrangement joins TRBV5-4 to TRBJ2-2; maybe TRBD2 (5 bases). Per germline, CDR1 SGHNT and CDR2 YYREEE (reference sequence). V was clipped by 0 bases and J by 1 base, with 13 bases between them. The CDR3 loop spans 17 amino acids. The CDR3 sequence: CASSLVSRGGNTGELFF. The CDR3 nucleotides are TGTGCCAGCAGCTTGGTTTCGCGCGGAGGGAACACCGGGGAGCTGTTTTTT.

V gene TRBV5-1 combines with J gene TRBJ2-7, with D perhaps TRBD2 (5 bases). CDR1 SGHRS and CDR2 YFSETQ come from the germline V gene. The CDR3 sequence is 15 residues long. V was cut by 0 bases and J by 2 bases, with 12 bases left in between. The CDR3 is CASSLGGLPTYEQYF. For the CDR3, the DNA is TGCGCCAGCAGCTTGGGAGGGCTCCCCACCTACGAGCAGTACTTC.

On this clone: Other DNA sequences of this sample code for an identical CDR3. The chain recombines TRBV28 with TRBJ1-5, with D unclear. The germline gives CDR1 MDHEN, CDR2 SYDVKM. This CDR3 spans 12 amino acids. V gave up 3 bases and J gave up 7 bases, with 7 bases separating them. DNA of the CDR3: TGTGCCAGCAGTTTTTCTAACCAGCCCCAGCATTTT. This codes for CASSFSNQPQHF.

V is TRBV6-6 and J is TRBJ2-7, with TRBD1 matching 10 bases. Per the germline V gene, CDR1 is MNHNY and CDR2 is SVGAGI (reference sequence). V lost 6 bases and J lost 5; bases outside the gene matches: 7. CDR3 length equals 14 residues. DNA of the CDR3: TGTGCCAGCAGCTATATGACAGGGGGCCACGAGCAGTACTTC. Protein sequence: CASSYMTGGHEQYF.